The T cell receptor beta chain under discussion was sequenced for a study of beta chain features in type 1 diabetes. The study, taken as a whole, reports: In type 1 diabetes patients, VDJ junctions had fewer insertions; deletions at these junctions were more frequent. There was a moderate but significant shortening of TCRB CDR3s in all four CD4+ subsets of Type 1 diabetes patients. A definitive answer on HLA type influencing TCRB rearrangement was not reached here. Any PCR bias toward short templates would affect both groups alike.

The germline V and J ends were trimmed by 3 bases and 0 bases, with 12 bases remaining between them. Per the germline V gene, CDR1 is SGHRS and CDR2 is YFSETQ. The CDR3 spans 15 residues. This clone was seen at least ten times. Antigen unknown. Sequenced material consisted of expressed TCRB transcripts (all of the isolated RNA was reverse transcribed). The protocol was immunoSEQ multiplex PCR, while the TCRdb copy is restricted to in-frame clones and leaves out a portion. The table shows roughly 350,000 clones, with 9.5% to 10% occurring only once. This receptor was obtained from a man younger than 45 with type 1 diabetes. The rearrangement joins TRBV5-1 to TRBJ1-1; D perhaps matches TRBD1 (5 bases). What was sequenced was central memory CD4+ T cells from blood. CDR3 bases: TGCGCCAGCAGCTCCGGTGGGGGGATGAACACTGAAGCTTTCTTT. It encodes CASSSGGGMNTEAFF.